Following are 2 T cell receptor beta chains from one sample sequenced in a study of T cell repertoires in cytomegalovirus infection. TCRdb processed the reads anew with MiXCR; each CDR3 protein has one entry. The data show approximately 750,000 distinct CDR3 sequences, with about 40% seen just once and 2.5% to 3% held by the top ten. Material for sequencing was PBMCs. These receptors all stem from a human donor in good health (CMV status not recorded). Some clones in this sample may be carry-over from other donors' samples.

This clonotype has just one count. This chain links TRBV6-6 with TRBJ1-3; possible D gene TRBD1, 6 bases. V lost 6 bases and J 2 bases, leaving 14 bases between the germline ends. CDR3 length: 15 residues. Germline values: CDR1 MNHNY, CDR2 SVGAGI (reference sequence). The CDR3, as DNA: TGTGCCAGCAGAAGAACAGGGATCACTGGAAACACCATATATTTT. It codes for CASRRTGITGNTIYF.

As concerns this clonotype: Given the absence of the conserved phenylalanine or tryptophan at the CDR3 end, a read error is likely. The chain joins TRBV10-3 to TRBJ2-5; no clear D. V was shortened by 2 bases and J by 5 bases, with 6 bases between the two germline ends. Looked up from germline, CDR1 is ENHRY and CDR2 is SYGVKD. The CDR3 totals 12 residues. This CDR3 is CAISEDLETQYY. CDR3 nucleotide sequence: TGTGCCATCAGTGAGGATCTTGAGACCCAGTACTAC.